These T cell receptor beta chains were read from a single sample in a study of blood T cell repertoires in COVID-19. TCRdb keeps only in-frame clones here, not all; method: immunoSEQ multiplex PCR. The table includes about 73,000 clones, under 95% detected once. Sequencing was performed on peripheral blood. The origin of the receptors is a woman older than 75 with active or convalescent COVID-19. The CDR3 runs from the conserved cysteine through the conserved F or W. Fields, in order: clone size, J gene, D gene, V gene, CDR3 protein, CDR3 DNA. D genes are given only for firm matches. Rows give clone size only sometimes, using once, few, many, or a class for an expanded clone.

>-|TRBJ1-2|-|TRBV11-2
CASRPGARYYGYTF
TGTGCCAGCAGACCAGGGGCCAGGTACTATGGCTACACCTTC
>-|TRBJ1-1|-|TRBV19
CASSTSLRGNTEAFF
TGTGCCAGTAGTACCTCCCTCAGGGGGAACACTGAAGCTTTCTTT
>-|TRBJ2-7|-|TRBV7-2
CASSFGGREQYF
TGTGCCAGCAGCTTCGGGGGACGCGAGCAGTACTTC
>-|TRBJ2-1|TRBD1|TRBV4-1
CASSQGGQGRNEQFF
TGCGCCAGCAGCCAAGGCGGACAGGGTAGGAATGAGCAGTTCTTC
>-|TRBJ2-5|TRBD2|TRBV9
CASSSGLAGGETQYF
TGTGCCAGCAGCTCCGGACTAGCGGGGGGTGAGACCCAGTACTTC
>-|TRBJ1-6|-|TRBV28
CASSPQSSYNSPLHF
TGTGCCAGCAGTCCACAGAGCTCCTATAATTCACCCCTCCACTTT
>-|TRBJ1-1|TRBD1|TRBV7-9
CASSLLTGANTEAFF
TGTGCCAGCAGCCTTTTAACAGGGGCGAACACTGAAGCTTTCTTT
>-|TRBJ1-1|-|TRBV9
CASSTGQWGTEAFF
TGTGCCAGCAGCACGGGACAATGGGGCACTGAAGCTTTCTTT
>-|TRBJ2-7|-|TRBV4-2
CASSQGGGLGANVYEQYF
TGTGCCAGCAGCCAAGGGGGTGGTCTGGGGGCGAATGTGTACGAGCAGTACTTC
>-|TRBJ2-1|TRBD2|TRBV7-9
CASSRSGGAYNEQFF
TGTGCCAGCAGCCGGAGCGGGGGGGCCTACAATGAGCAGTTCTTC
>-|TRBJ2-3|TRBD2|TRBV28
CASSGDGLAGGRRTDTQYF
TGTGCCAGCAGCGGAGACGGACTAGCGGGGGGCCGACGGACAGATACGCAGTATTTT
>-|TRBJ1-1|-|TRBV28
CASSLGGVGETEAFF
TGTGCCAGCAGTTTAGGCGGGGTGGGGGAAACTGAAGCTTTCTTT
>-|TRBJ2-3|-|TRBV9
CASASRLLSTDTQYF
TGTGCCAGCGCTAGTAGACTTTTAAGCACAGATACGCAGTATTTT
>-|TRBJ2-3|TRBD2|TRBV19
CASAELGGGWDTQYF
TGTGCCAGTGCCGAACTCGGCGGGGGGTGGGATACGCAGTATTTT
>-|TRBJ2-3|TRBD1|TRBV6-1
CASSVQEGQGATDTQYF
TGTGCCAGCAGTGTCCAAGAGGGACAGGGAGCGACAGATACGCAGTATTTT
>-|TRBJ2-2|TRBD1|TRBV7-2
CASSFPGTGVSGELFF
TGTGCCAGCAGCTTTCCGGGGACAGGGGTCTCCGGGGAGCTGTTTTTT
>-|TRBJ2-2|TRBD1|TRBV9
CASSSTGGSTGELFF
TGTGCCAGCAGCTCGACAGGGGGGAGCACCGGGGAGCTGTTTTTT
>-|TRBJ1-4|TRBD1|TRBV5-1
CASSPMVGQLNEKLFF
TGCGCCAGCAGCCCGATGGTGGGACAGCTGAATGAAAAACTGTTTTTT
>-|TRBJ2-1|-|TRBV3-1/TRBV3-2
CASSRLGGRSWNEQFF
TGTGCCAGCAGCCGCCTTGGAGGGAGGTCTTGGAATGAGCAGTTCTTC
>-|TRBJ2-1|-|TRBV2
CASSGDSSYNEQFF
TGTGCCAGCAGTGGAGACAGCTCCTACAATGAGCAGTTCTTC
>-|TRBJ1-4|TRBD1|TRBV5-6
CASSTGQGGEKLFF
TGTGCCAGCAGCACCGGACAGGGGGGTGAAAAACTGTTTTTT
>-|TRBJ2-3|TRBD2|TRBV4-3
CASSHLGLAGANTDTQYF
TGCGCCAGCAGCCACCTCGGACTAGCGGGGGCTAACACAGATACGCAGTATTTT
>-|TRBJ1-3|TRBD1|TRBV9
CASSVNRGAGNTIYF
TGTGCCAGCAGCGTCAACAGGGGTGCTGGAAACACCATATATTTT
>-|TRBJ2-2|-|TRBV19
CASSLPTEGGELFF
TGTGCCAGTAGTCTACCAACGGAGGGCGGGGAGCTGTTTTTT
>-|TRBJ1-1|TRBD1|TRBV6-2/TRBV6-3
CASSYSTGSEAFF
TGTGCCAGCAGTTACTCGACAGGGTCTGAAGCTTTCTTT
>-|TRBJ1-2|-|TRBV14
CASSQENRANYGYTF
TGTGCCAGCAGCCAAGAAAACCGCGCTAACTATGGCTACACCTTC
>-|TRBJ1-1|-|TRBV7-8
CASSFTGTSEAFF
TGTGCCAGCAGCTTTACCGGGACTTCTGAAGCTTTCTTT
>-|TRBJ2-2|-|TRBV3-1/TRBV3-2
CASSQTGKNTGELFF
TGTGCCAGCAGCCAAACAGGAAAGAACACCGGGGAGCTGTTTTTT
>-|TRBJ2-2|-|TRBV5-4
CASSQGGRTGELFF
TGTGCCAGCAGCCAGGGTGGTAGAACCGGGGAGCTGTTTTTT
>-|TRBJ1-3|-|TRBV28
CASTWGGSGNTIYF
TGTGCCAGCACATGGGGGGGGTCTGGAAACACCATATATTTT
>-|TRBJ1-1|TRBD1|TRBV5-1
CASNPTGDRGNTEAFF
TGCGCCAGCAACCCAACAGGGGACCGGGGGAACACTGAAGCTTTCTTT
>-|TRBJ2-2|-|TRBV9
CASSVLQSNTGELFF
TGTGCCAGCAGCGTGTTACAGTCGAACACCGGGGAGCTGTTTTTT
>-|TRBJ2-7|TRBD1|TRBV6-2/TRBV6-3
CASSYGDSYEQYF
TGTGCCAGCAGTTACGGGGACAGCTACGAGCAGTACTTC
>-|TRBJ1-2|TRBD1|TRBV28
CASSFGDRNGYTF
TGTGCCAGCAGTTTCGGGGACAGGAATGGCTACACCTTC
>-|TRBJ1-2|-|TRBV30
CAWSKQGFYGYTF
TGTGCCTGGAGTAAACAGGGTTTTTATGGCTACACCTTC
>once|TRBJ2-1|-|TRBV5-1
CASSLGKTVSSSYNEQFF
TGCGCCAGCAGCTTGGGCAAAACCGTTTCGAGCTCCTACAATGAGCAGTTCTTC
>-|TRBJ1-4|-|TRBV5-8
CASSNPTGWTNEKLFF
TGTGCCAGCAGCAACCCTACAGGGTGGACTAATGAAAAACTGTTTTTT
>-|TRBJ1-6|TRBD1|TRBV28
CASSSPGTANSPLHF
TGTGCCAGCAGTTCACCCGGGACAGCTAATTCACCCCTCCACTTT
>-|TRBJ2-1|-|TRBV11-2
CASSLDHASANEQFF
TGTGCCAGCAGCTTAGATCATGCTAGCGCCAATGAGCAGTTCTTC
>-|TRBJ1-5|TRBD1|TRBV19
CAVQPTGGGNQPQHF
TGTGCCGTCCAACCCACAGGGGGGGGCAATCAGCCCCAGCATTTT
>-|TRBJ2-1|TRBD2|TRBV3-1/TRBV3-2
CASTGTSLNEQFF
TGTGCCAGCACCGGGACTAGCCTCAATGAGCAGTTCTTC
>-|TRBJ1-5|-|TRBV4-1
CASSLGVISNQPQHF
TGCGCCAGCAGCCTCGGGGTCATTAGCAATCAGCCCCAGCATTTT
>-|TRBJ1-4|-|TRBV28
CASSRRGTSKEKLFF
TGTGCCAGCAGTCGCCGGGGGACGAGCAAAGAAAAACTGTTTTTT
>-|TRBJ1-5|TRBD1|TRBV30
CACSPGQGTKRAFHQPQHF
TGTGCCTGCTCCCCCGGACAGGGGACCAAAAGGGCTTTTCATCAGCCCCAGCATTTT
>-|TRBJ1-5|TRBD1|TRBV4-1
CASSHDRGNQPQHF
TGCGCCAGCAGCCATGACAGGGGAAATCAGCCCCAGCATTTT